Presented here are 3 T cell receptor beta chains from one specimen sequenced in a study of shared clonotypes between healthy human individuals. Using immunoSEQ multiplex PCR, the repertoire was profiled, and TCRdb retains in-frame clones only, with some absent. The sample lists more than 2,000,000 clones; more than 80% were seen once. Sequenced sample: naive CD4+ T cells from PBMCs. Indicated subset: CD45RA+ positively selected. These receptors all stem from a man between 18 and 35 years old in good health. Some clones in this sample may be carry-over from other donors' samples.

The chain links TRBV5-1 to TRBJ1-1, with TRBD1 as a possible D gene (6 bases). The CDR3 is 14 amino acids. The V and J ends lost 4 bases and 0 bases respectively, with 10 bases between them. Germline lookup yields CDR1 SGHRS and CDR2 YFSETQ. CDR3 region: CASSAGHLNTEAFF. CDR3 DNA sequence: TGCGCCAGCAGCGCGGGACATCTGAACACTGAAGCTTTCTTT.

The CDR3 coding sequence is TGTGCCAGCTCAGCCCCCCGGGACAGGGGGACCGATGGCTACACCTTC. Amino acid sequence: CASSAPRDRGTDGYTF. V is TRBV18 and J is TRBJ1-2; 11 bases are a match to TRBD1. CDR3 length: 16 amino acids. V gave up 5 bases and J gave up 6 bases; unmatched junction bases: 11. CDR1 and CDR2 from the germline V gene are KGHSH and LQKENI.

A remark on this clone: One end of the junction is discordant with germline, which a read error may explain. The chain employs TRBV25-1 and TRBJ1-2; 8 bases agree with TRBD1. Germline lookup yields CDR1 MGHDK and CDR2 SYGVNS. The CDR3 is 17 amino acids. Here the CDR3 DNA reads TGTGCCACCAGTAATACAGGGGGATCTGGCCCCAACTATGGCTACACCTTC. Translating it yields CATSNTGGSGPNYGYTF.